This T cell receptor (beta chain) comes out of a study of vaccination effects on CD4 cells after COVID-19. The CDR3 has 16 residues. The trim removed 5 bases at V and 3 bases at J, leaving 13 bases unmatched. Germline V lookup: CDR1 SEHNR, CDR2 FQNEAQ (reference sequence). As concerns this clone: Its antigen is unknown.

ViraFEST used viral peptide pools to expand antigen-specific CD4+ T cells before sequencing. Culturing for 10 days preceded CD4+ T cell isolation. This individual contracted SARS-CoV-2 between March and December 2020, as verified by PCR. Assay: immunoSEQ multiplex PCR; the TCRdb copy retains only in-frame clones and omits some. The sample lists tens of thousands of clones; around 72% were seen once. The J gene is TRBJ2-7, the V gene TRBV7-9; TRBD1 matches at 7 bases. The specimen comprised CD4+ T cells from PBMCs cultured with HCoV-NL63 spike peptides, sampled before COVID-19 vaccination. The receptor comes from a human donor who had a prior SARS-CoV-2 infection. The CDR3 protein is CASSPKTGTDIYEQYF. In DNA, the CDR3 is TGTGCCAGCAGCCCGAAAACCGGGACAGATATCTACGAGCAGTACTTC.